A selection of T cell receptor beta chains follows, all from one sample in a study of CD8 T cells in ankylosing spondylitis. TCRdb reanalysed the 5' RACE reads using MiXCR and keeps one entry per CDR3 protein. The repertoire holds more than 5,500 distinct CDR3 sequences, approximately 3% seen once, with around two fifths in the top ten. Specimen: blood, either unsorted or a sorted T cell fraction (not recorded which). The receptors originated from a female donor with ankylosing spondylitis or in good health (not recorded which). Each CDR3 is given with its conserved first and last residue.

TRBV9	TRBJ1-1	CASSVGQITEAFF
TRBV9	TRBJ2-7	CASSLLSSYEQYF
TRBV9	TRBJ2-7	CASSVEGRYPSYEQYF
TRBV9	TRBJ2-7	CASSSRGSGGPSSYEQYF
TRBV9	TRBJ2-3	CASSNEPTDTQYF
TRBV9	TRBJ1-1	CASSVDQGMEAFF
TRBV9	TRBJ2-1	CASSVALGEGEQFF
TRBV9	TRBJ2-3	CASSVAGSSTDTQYF
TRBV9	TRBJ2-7	CASSVVDSTYEQYF
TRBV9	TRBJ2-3	CASSVEAGGSTDTQYF
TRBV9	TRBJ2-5	CASSARTGGWGVQETQYF
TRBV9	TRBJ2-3	CASSAGLGATDTQYF
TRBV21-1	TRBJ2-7	CASSKASKNGYEQYF
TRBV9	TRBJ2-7	CASSSRGSFHEQYF
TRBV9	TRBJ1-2	CASSGLQGTHYGYTF